Each of the 7 T cell receptor beta chains below was sequenced from the same sample in a study of blood T cell repertoires in COVID-19 (dated by TCRdb to the early 2020s). Receptor libraries were prepared by the immunoSEQ multiplex PCR assay. TCRdb's version of the immuneACCESS table is confined to in-frame rearrangements and falls short of the full clone set. An unresolved V gene accounts for under half of the shortfall where checked; the remainder is of unknown origin. The sample profile shows hundreds of thousands of clones; 80% to 90% of them were found once. Approximately 1% of the sample belongs to the ten largest clones. Sequenced sample: PBMCs or T cells enriched from blood (not recorded which). These receptors were collected from a man aged 18 to 29 who had recovered from COVID-19.

The chain joins TRBV6-5 to TRBJ1-2, with 9 bases aligning to TRBD1. CDR3 size: 16 residues. Germline V CDR1 and CDR2: MNHEY, SVGAGI. Germline trimming cut 6 bases from V and 5 bases from J; bases unmatched to any gene: 13. The CDR3 sequence: CASSYMGQGFKYGYTF. DNA for the CDR3: TGTGCCAGCAGCTACATGGGACAGGGTTTTAAGTATGGCTACACCTTC.

This CDR3 reads CASRGQGIIAFF. The CDR3 DNA follows: TGTGCCAGCAGGGGACAGGGTATAATAGCTTTCTTT. The chain links TRBV28 to TRBJ1-1, with 9 bases that match TRBD1. The germline gives CDR1 MDHEN, CDR2 SYDVKM. The CDR3 spans 12 residues. Trimming removed 6 bases from V and 10 bases from J; junction bases left unmatched: 6.

J is TRBJ2-1 and V is TRBV29-1; TRBD2 might be the D (6 bases). CDR1 SQVTM and CDR2 ANQGSEA come from the germline V gene. V lost 3 bases and J 5 bases, leaving 8 bases between the germline ends. The CDR3 extends over 12 amino acids. The CDR3 nucleotides read TGCAGCGTTGAGCGCGGGGACAATGAGCAGTTCTTC. Encoded protein: CSVERGDNEQFF.

The chain uses TRBV12-5 and TRBJ1-3; D remains ambiguous. Trimming pared 4 bases from V and 8 bases from J, leaving 15 bases between. Germline CDR1 is LGHNT and CDR2 is FRNRAP. This CDR3 region has 14 residues. CDR3 coding DNA: TGTGCTAGTGGTTCCCGAAGGGAGTCGGACACCATATATTTT. It specifies CASGSRRESDTIYF.

The chain recombines TRBV9 with TRBJ2-2; the match to TRBD2 covers 13 bases. CDR1 and CDR2 from the germline V gene are SGDLS and YYNGEE. This CDR3 has 16 amino acids. The junction had 2 bases not matched to a gene; V was cut back by 3 bases and J by 3 bases. DNA for the CDR3: TGTGCCAGCAGCGATGGACTAGCGGGGGACACCGGGGAGCTGTTTTTT. It specifies CASSDGLAGDTGELFF.

This clone came up once. The chain links TRBV14 to TRBJ1-6; the D is unclear. V was trimmed by 3 bases and J by 7 bases, leaving 10 bases between them. This CDR3 comprises 14 residues. Germline loops: CDR1 SGHDN, CDR2 FVKESK. CDR3 protein: CASSQGSINSPLHF. The CDR3 bases are TGTGCCAGCAGCCAGGGGAGTATCAATTCACCCCTCCACTTT.

The J gene is TRBJ1-5, the V gene TRBV27; 8 bases align to TRBD1. Germline V gene data show CDR1 as MNHEY and CDR2 as SMNVEV (reference sequence). Losses at the gene ends were 3 bases for V and 7 bases for J; bases not matched to a gene: 8. The CDR3 extends over 15 amino acids. The CDR3 here is CASSLRQGARQPQHF. Here the CDR3 DNA reads TGTGCCAGCAGTTTGCGTCAGGGGGCACGACAGCCCCAGCATTTT.